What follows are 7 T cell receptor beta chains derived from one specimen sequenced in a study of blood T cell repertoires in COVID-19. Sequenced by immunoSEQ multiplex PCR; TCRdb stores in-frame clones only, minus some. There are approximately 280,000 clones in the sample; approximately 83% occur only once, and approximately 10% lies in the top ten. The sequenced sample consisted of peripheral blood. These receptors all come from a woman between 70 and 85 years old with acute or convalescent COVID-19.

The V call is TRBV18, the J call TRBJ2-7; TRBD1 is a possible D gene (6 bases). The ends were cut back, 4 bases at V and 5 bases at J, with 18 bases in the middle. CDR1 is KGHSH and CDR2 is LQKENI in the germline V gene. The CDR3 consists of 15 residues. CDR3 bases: TGTGCCAGCTCACTCAGACAACGACAGGCTAACGAGCAGTACTTC. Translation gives CASSLRQRQANEQYF.

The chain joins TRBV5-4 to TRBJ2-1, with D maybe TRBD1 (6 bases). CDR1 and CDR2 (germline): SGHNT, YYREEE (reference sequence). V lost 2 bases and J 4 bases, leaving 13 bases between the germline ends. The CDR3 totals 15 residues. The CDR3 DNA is TGTGCCAGCAGCTTCCGGGACAAATTATACAATGAGCAGTTCTTC. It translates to CASSFRDKLYNEQFF.

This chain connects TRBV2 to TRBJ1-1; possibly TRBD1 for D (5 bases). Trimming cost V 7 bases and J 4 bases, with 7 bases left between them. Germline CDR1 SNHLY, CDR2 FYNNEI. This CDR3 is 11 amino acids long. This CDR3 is CASTGGTEAFF. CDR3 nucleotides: TGTGCCAGCACGGGGGGCACTGAAGCTTTCTTT.

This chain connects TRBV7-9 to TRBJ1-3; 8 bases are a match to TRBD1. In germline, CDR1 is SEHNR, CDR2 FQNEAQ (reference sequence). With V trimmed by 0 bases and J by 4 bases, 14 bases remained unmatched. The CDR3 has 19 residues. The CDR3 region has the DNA TGTGCCAGCAGCTTAGCGGGTCCGGACAGGGATCGGCGAGGAAACACCATATATTTT. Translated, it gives CASSLAGPDRDRRGNTIYF. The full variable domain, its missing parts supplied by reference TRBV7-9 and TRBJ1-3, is DTGVSQNPRHKITKRGQNVTFRCDPISEHNRLYWYRQTLGQGPEFLTYFQNEAQLEKSRLLSDRFSAERPKGSFSTLEIQRTEQGDSAMYLCASSLAGPDRDRRGNTIYFGEGSWLTVV.

The DNA of the CDR3 is TGCGCCAGCACCTTAGCGGGGGGAGGAAATGAGCAGTTCTTC. It specifies CASTLAGGGNEQFF. V usage is TRBV5-1 and J usage is TRBJ2-1, with 10 bases matching TRBD2. In germline, CDR1 is SGHRS, CDR2 YFSETQ. The V segment lost 6 bases and the J segment 7 bases; nucleotides outside the gene matches: 7. The CDR3 has 14 amino acids.

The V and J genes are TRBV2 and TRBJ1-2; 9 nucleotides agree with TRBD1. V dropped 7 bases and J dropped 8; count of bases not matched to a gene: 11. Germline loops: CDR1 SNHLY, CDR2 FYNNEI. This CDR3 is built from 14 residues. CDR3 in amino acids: CASKVDRGSVGYTF. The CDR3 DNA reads TGTGCCAGCAAAGTGGACAGGGGCTCGGTCGGCTACACCTTC.

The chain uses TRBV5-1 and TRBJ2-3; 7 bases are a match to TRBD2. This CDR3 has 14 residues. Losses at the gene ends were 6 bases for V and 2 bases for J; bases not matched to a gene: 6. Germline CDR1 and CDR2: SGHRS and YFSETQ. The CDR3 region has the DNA TGCGCCAGCACCTGGGAGGGCCCCACAGATACGCAGTATTTT. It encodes CASTWEGPTDTQYF.